The source of this T cell receptor beta chain is a study of shared clonotypes between healthy human individuals. Data came from immunoSEQ multiplex PCR; TCRdb stores just in-frame clones and leaves some out. Found here are hundreds of thousands of clones, nearly 97% of them singletons; the top ten hold 0.095% to 0.12%. The naive CD8 fraction comprised CD45RO-negative cells positively selected for CCR7 and excluded terminally differentiated effector memory CD45RA+ cells. The specimen sequenced was naive CD8+ T cells sorted from blood. This sequence was found in a woman aged 25 to 39 in good health.

CDR3 coding DNA: TGTGCCAGCAGTGGAAAGGTGCTGGGTAGCAATCAGCCCCAGCATTTT. It codes for CASSGKVLGSNQPQHF. The chain recombines TRBV27 with TRBJ1-5; D unresolved. The CDR3 is 16 residues long. Germline V CDR1 and CDR2: MNHEY, SMNVEV (reference sequence). Trimming pared 5 bases from V and 0 bases from J, leaving 14 bases between.